Each of the 17 T cell receptor beta chains below was sequenced from the same sample in a study of shared clonotypes between healthy human individuals. The table came from immunoSEQ multiplex PCR; TCRdb's copy has only in-frame clones and leaves some out. The sample has a few hundred thousand clones, about nine tenths seen once; the top ten hold around 15%. The sequenced sample consisted of memory CD8+ T cells sorted from blood. Subset denoted: CD45RO+ cells pooled with CCR7-negative TemRA cells. These receptors all stem from a man between 18 and 29 years old in good health.

The V gene is TRBV9, the J gene TRBJ1-2; no definite D call. This CDR3 spans 14 amino acids. CDR1 SGDLS and CDR2 YYNGEE come from the germline V gene. V was trimmed by 0 bases and J by 8 bases, leaving 14 bases between them. CDR3 residues: CASSVEDPPTGYTF. The DNA of the CDR3 is TGTGCCAGCAGCGTAGAGGACCCCCCTACGGGCTACACCTTC.

V and J are TRBV29-1 and TRBJ2-7; 7 bases fit TRBD1. The CDR3 has 11 residues. V lost 8 bases, J lost 7 bases, and 8 bases stayed unmatched. From germline, CDR1 is SQVTM and CDR2 ANQGSEA. CDR3 in amino acids: CSSTQGLEQYF. In DNA form, the CDR3 reads TGCAGCTCAACACAGGGGTTGGAGCAGTACTTC.

The V and J genes are TRBV27 and TRBJ1-2; D possibly corresponds to TRBD1 (6 bases). The CDR3 is made up of 13 amino acids. The V and J ends lost 6 bases and 8 bases respectively, with 16 bases between them. Germline assignment: CDR1 MNHEY and CDR2 SMNVEV (reference sequence). This CDR3 is CASSPGGLWGYTF. CDR3 DNA sequence: TGTGCCAGCAGCCCGGGGGGCCTTTGGGGCTACACCTTC.

The chain uses TRBV4-1 and TRBJ2-7; possibly TRBD2 for D (6 bases). This CDR3 is 15 amino acids long. In germline, CDR1 is MGHRA, CDR2 YSYEKL. Trimming pared 1 base from V and 1 base from J, leaving 11 bases between. Written as DNA, the CDR3 is TGCGCCAGCAGCCAAGTTACGGGAGCATCCTACGAGCAGTACTTC. Protein: CASSQVTGASYEQYF.

This chain connects TRBV5-4 to TRBJ2-1, with D perhaps matching TRBD1 or TRBD2 (5 bases each). V was cut by 4 bases and J by 10 bases, with 15 bases left in between. Germline V gene lookup returns CDR1 SGHNT and CDR2 YYREEE (reference sequence). This CDR3 has 13 residues. As DNA, the CDR3 is TGTGCCAGCAGCCCTAGGGACGCCCGGGAGCAGTTCTTC. As protein: CASSPRDAREQFF.

V gene TRBV4-2 combines with J gene TRBJ2-7; D not certain. Germline V gene data show CDR1 as LGHNA and CDR2 as YNFKEQ. V was shortened by 1 base and J by 4 bases, with 17 bases between the two germline ends. The CDR3 is made up of 16 amino acids. The CDR3 DNA sequence: TGTGCCAGCAGCCAAGTGTACTTCAATGAAGATTACGAGCAGTACTTC. Residues: CASSQVYFNEDYEQYF.

This clone occurred a few times. The chain uses TRBV12-2 and TRBJ1-5; the table's D call of TRBD1 was not tested on the DNA. TRBV12-2 is listed as a pseudogene. The length of the CDR3 is 14 residues. CDR3 nucleotides: TGTGCAAGTCGCTGCAGGGGATCCAGTCAGCCCCAGCATTTT. As protein: CASRCRGSSQPQHF.

A word on this clone: A far larger clone is one nucleotide away, so this likely arose from a read error. This specimen includes other DNA sequences encoding the same CDR3. The chain is built from TRBV11-2 and TRBJ1-1; tentative D call: TRBD1 (6 bases). V lost 1 base to trimming and J lost 6 bases, with 6 bases between them. CDR1 is SGHAT and CDR2 is FQNNGV in the germline V gene. The CDR3 is 12 amino acids. CDR3 DNA: TGTGCCAGCAGCTTAGGGACAGCTGAAGCTTTCTTT. It specifies CASSLGTAEAFF. Variable domain in full (rest from reference TRBV11-2 and TRBJ1-1): EAGVAQSPRYKIIEKRQSVAFWCNPISGHATLYWYQQILGQGPKLLIQFQNNGVVDDSQLPKDRFSAERLKGVDSTLKIQPAKLEDSAVYLCASSLGTAEAFFGQGTRLTVV.

Concerning this clone: This sequence is one base from a far larger clone and is likely a read error. J is TRBJ1-2 and V is TRBV27, with D possibly being TRBD1 (6 bases). The germline CDR1 and CDR2 sequences are MNHEY and SMNVEV (reference sequence). The CDR3 spans 16 residues. The CDR3 spells CASSPLHLDSNYGHTF. The CDR3 DNA reads TGTGCCAGCAGTCCACTCCACCTGGACAGTAACTATGGCCACACCTTC.

In DNA, the CDR3 is TGTGCCAGCAGTTTATATTCCCAGCCCCAGCATTTT. Its protein is CASSLYSQPQHF. J is TRBJ1-5 and V is TRBV28; no reliable D call. The CDR3 totals 12 residues. Trimming cost V 1 base and J 7 bases, with 5 bases left between them. CDR1 MDHEN and CDR2 SYDVKM come from the germline V gene.

This chain joins TRBV9 and TRBJ2-7; the D is unclear. CDR1 and CDR2 (germline): SGDLS, YYNGEE. The V end was cut by 3 bases, the J end by 6 bases, with 16 bases between. This CDR3 region has 14 residues. The CDR3 reads CASSAPPGMGEQYF. CDR3 nucleotides: TGTGCCAGCAGCGCCCCCCCGGGTATGGGCGAGCAGTACTTC.

The V call is TRBV9, the J call TRBJ2-7; D is perhaps TRBD1 (5 bases). The CDR3 is made up of 14 amino acids. Per germline, CDR1 SGDLS and CDR2 YYNGEE. Trimming took off 0 bases at V and 1 base at J, with 8 bases between the two ends. The CDR3 DNA reads TGTGCCAGCAGCGTAGGACAGAGGTCCTACGAGCAGTACTTC. Translation: CASSVGQRSYEQYF.

The CDR3 loop is CASSEGRVAKNIQYF. CDR3 nucleotide sequence: TGTGCCAGCAGTGAGGGTAGGGTGGCCAAAAACATTCAGTACTTC. This chain links TRBV6-1 with TRBJ2-4, with D unclear. Looked up from germline, CDR1 is MNHNS and CDR2 is SASEGT. The CDR3 loop spans 15 amino acids. Trimming took 3 bases from V and 1 from J, leaving 10 bases between them.

This clone was seen ten or more times. The CDR3 sequence is CASSTNLDMTAGDTQYF. In DNA, the CDR3 is TGTGCCAGCAGTACCAACCTTGACATGACGGCAGGAGATACGCAGTATTTT. V usage is TRBV2 and J usage is TRBJ2-3; D call uncertain. CDR1 is SNHLY, CDR2 FYNNEI, per germline. This CDR3 contains 17 residues. Trimming cost V 5 bases and J 5 bases, with 23 bases left between them.

This chain uses TRBV7-8 with TRBJ2-6; D may match TRBD1 or TRBD2 (5 bases each). Germline V gives CDR1 SGHVS, CDR2 FQNEAQ. The V and J ends lost 5 bases and 2 bases respectively, with 13 bases between them. The CDR3 loop spans 16 amino acids. CDR3 sequence reads: CASSMTDGAGANVLTF. DNA for the CDR3: TGTGCCAGCAGCATGACAGACGGGGCTGGGGCCAACGTCCTGACTTTC. The full variable domain, in which reference TRBV7-8 and TRBJ2-6 provide the parts outside the CDR3, is GAGVSQSPRYKVAKRGQDVALRCDPISGHVSLFWYQQALGQGPEFLTYFQNEAQLDKSGLPSDRFFAERPEGSVSTLKIQRTQQEDSAVYLCASSMTDGAGANVLTFGAGSRLTVL.

V usage is TRBV5-1 and J usage is TRBJ2-5; D possibly corresponds to TRBD1 (5 bases). The CDR3 sequence is 13 residues long. The germline CDR1 and CDR2 sequences are SGHRS and YFSETQ. Trimming cost V 5 bases and J 2 bases, with 10 bases left between them. CDR3 in amino acids: CASSWTIQETQYF. For the CDR3, the DNA is TGCGCCAGCAGTTGGACAATTCAAGAGACCCAGTACTTC.

This clone was seen once. This sequence joins TRBV10-3 and TRBJ2-7; TRBD1 might be the D (7 bases). V was shortened by 2 bases and J by 1 base, with 15 bases between the two germline ends. The CDR3 extends over 16 amino acids. Germline V lookup: CDR1 ENHRY, CDR2 SYGVKD. The DNA for the CDR3 is TGTGCCATCAGTGAGGGACAGGAGGGGCGATCCTACGAGCAGTACTTC. It encodes CAISEGQEGRSYEQYF.